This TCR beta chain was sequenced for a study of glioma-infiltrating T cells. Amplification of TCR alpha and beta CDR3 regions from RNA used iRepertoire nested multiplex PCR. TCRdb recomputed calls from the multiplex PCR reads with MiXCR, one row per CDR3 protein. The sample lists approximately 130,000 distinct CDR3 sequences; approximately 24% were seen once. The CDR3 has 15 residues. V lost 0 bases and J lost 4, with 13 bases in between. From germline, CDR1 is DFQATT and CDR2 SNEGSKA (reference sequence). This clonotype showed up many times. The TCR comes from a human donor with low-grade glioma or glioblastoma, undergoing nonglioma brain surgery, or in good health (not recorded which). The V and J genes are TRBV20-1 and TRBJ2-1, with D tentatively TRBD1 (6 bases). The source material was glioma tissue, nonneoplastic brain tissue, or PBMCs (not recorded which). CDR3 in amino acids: CSAREFGGQYNEQFF. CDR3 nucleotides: TGCAGTGCTAGAGAGTTCGGTGGACAGTACAATGAGCAGTTCTTC.